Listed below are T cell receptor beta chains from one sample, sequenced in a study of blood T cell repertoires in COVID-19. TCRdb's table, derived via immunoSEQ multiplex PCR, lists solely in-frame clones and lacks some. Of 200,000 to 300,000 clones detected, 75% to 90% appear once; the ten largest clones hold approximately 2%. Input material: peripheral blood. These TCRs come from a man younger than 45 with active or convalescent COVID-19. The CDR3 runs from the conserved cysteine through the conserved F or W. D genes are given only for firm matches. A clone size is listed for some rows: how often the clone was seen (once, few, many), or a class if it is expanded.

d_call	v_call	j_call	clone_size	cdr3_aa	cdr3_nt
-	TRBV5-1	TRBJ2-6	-	CASRRDSSGANVLTF	TGCGCCAGCAGGCGGGACAGCTCTGGGGCCAACGTCCTGACTTTC
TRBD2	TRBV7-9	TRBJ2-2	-	CASSLVAGGPAGELFF	TGTGCCAGCAGCTTAGTTGCGGGGGGGCCCGCCGGGGAGCTGTTTTTT
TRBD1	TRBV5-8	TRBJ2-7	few	CASSPTGVIYEQYF	TGTGCCAGCAGCCCGACAGGGGTGATCTACGAGCAGTACTTC
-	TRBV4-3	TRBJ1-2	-	CASSPLGGGYTF	TGCGCCAGCAGCCCCTTAGGGGGTGGCTACACCTTC
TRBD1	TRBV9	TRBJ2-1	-	CASTGTGGNEQFF	TGTGCCAGCACCGGGACAGGGGGCAATGAGCAGTTCTTC
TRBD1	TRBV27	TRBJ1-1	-	CASSSLGTGGPTEAFF	TGTGCCAGCAGTTCCCTCGGGACAGGGGGTCCCACTGAAGCTTTCTTT
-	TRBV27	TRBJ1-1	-	CASSLQGRVTEAFF	TGTGCCAGCAGTTTACAGGGTCGAGTCACTGAAGCTTTCTTT
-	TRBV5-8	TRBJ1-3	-	CASRTRLQGSGNTIYF	TGTGCCAGCAGAACGCGATTACAGGGCTCTGGAAACACCATATATTTT
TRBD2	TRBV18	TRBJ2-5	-	CASSPGLAGGPRETQYF	TGTGCCAGCTCACCCGGACTAGCGGGGGGGCCGCGCGAGACCCAGTACTTC
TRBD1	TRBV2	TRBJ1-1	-	CASSEGTGGIGAFF	TGTGCCAGCAGTGAAGGGACAGGAGGGATTGGAGCTTTCTTT
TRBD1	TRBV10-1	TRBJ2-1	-	CASSESTGVGSNEQFF	TGCGCCAGCAGTGAATCGACAGGGGTCGGGTCCAATGAGCAGTTCTTC
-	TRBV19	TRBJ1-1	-	CASSMNAWQGPEAFF	TGTGCCAGTAGTATGAATGCCTGGCAGGGCCCTGAAGCTTTCTTT
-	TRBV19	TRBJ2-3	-	CASSTPTGGPETDTQYF	TGTGCCAGTAGTACACCCACCGGGGGGCCAGAGACAGATACGCAGTATTTT
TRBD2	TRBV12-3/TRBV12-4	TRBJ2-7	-	CASGSGGPYEQYF	TGTGCCAGCGGTAGCGGGGGGCCCTACGAGCAGTACTTC
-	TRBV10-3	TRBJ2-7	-	CAISEAVREQYF	TGTGCCATCAGTGAGGCTGTGAGAGAGCAGTACTTC
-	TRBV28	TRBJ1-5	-	CASISQGANQPQHF	TGTGCCAGCATTTCGCAGGGCGCCAATCAGCCCCAGCATTTT
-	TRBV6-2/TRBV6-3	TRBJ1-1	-	CASSSQGRGEAFF	TGTGCCAGCAGTTCCCAGGGGCGCGGTGAAGCTTTCTTT
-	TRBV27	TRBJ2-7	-	CASSADLYEQYF	TGTGCCAGTAGCGCAGACCTCTACGAGCAGTACTTC
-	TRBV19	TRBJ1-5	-	CASSVGTLINQPQHF	TGTGCCAGTAGTGTTGGGACACTTATTAATCAGCCCCAGCATTTT
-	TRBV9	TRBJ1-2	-	CASSVGSEDLFYGYTF	TGTGCCAGCAGCGTAGGATCAGAAGATCTGTTCTATGGCTACACCTTC